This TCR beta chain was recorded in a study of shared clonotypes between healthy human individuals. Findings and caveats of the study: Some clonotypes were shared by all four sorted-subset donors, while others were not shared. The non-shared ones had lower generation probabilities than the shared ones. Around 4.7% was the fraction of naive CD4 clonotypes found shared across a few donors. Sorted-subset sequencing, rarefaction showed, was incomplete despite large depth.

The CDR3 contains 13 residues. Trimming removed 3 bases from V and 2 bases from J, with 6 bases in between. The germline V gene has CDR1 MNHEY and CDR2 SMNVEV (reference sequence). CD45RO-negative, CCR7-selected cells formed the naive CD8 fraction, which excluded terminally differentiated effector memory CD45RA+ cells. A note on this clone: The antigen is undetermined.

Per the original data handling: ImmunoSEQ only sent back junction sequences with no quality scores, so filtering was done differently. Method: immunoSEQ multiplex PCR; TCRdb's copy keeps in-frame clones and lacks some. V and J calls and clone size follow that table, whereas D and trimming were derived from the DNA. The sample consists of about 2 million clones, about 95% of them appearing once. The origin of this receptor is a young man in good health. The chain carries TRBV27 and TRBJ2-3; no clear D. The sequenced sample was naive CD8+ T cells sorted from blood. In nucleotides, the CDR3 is TGTGCCAGCAGTTTCGCCCCCACAGATACGCAGTATTTT. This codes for CASSFAPTDTQYF.